This is a list of T cell receptor beta chains from one sample in a study of blood T cell repertoires in COVID-19. The assay was immunoSEQ multiplex PCR, and TCRdb's table has in-frame clones only and misses some. This table has roughly 250,000 clones, under 85% appearing once. Material: peripheral blood. The receptors were sampled from a woman aged 40 to 50 with active or convalescent COVID-19. CDR3s include the opening cysteine and the closing phenylalanine or tryptophan. Fields, in order: D gene, clone size, V gene, J gene, CDR3 DNA, CDR3 protein. The D gene is left open where the match is weak. Not every row has a clone size; where given, it reads once, few, many or a size class.

d_call: -
clone_size: -
v_call: TRBV3-1/TRBV3-2
j_call: TRBJ1-6
cdr3_nt: TGTGCCAGCAGCCCAGGGTTTGGTTCACCCCTCCACTTT
cdr3_aa: CASSPGFGSPLHF

d_call: TRBD1
clone_size: -
v_call: TRBV29-1
j_call: TRBJ1-1
cdr3_nt: TGCAGCGCCGGACAGGGGATAAACACTGAAGCTTTCTTT
cdr3_aa: CSAGQGINTEAFF

d_call: -
clone_size: -
v_call: TRBV11-2
j_call: TRBJ1-1
cdr3_nt: TGTGCCAGCAGCTTAGCATCCAGGTTCGAAGCTTTCTTT
cdr3_aa: CASSLASRFEAFF

d_call: -
clone_size: -
v_call: TRBV5-1
j_call: TRBJ1-6
cdr3_nt: TGCGCCAGCAGGCGGGGCGAAGTTGTTAACTCACCCCTCCACTTT
cdr3_aa: CASRRGEVVNSPLHF

d_call: -
clone_size: -
v_call: TRBV14
j_call: TRBJ1-5
cdr3_nt: TGTGCCAGCAGCCAAGTCCCGGGTTCTGCCCAGCATTTT
cdr3_aa: CASSQVPGSAQHF

d_call: -
clone_size: few
v_call: TRBV5-1
j_call: TRBJ1-1
cdr3_nt: TGCGCCAGCAGTCGGGCGGGGTGGAGCACTGAAGCTTTCTTT
cdr3_aa: CASSRAGWSTEAFF

d_call: TRBD1
clone_size: -
v_call: TRBV12-3/TRBV12-4
j_call: TRBJ1-2
cdr3_nt: TGTGCCAGCAGGGGGGACAGGGTTGGGGGCTACACCTTC
cdr3_aa: CASRGDRVGGYTF

d_call: -
clone_size: -
v_call: TRBV11-2
j_call: TRBJ1-1
cdr3_nt: TGTGCCAGCAGCCCCCGTTTAACGGGGTTGAACACTGAAGCTTTCTTT
cdr3_aa: CASSPRLTGLNTEAFF

d_call: -
clone_size: -
v_call: TRBV5-1
j_call: TRBJ2-1
cdr3_nt: TGCGCCAGCAGCTTATCAGGGACTCAGCAGTTCTTC
cdr3_aa: CASSLSGTQQFF

d_call: -
clone_size: once
v_call: TRBV30
j_call: TRBJ1-4
cdr3_nt: TGTGCCTGGAGGCAGGGCACTAATGAAAAACTGTTTTTT
cdr3_aa: CAWRQGTNEKLFF

d_call: -
clone_size: -
v_call: TRBV12-3/TRBV12-4
j_call: TRBJ1-2
cdr3_nt: TGTGCCAGCAGTCCTACCGGTCTCTATGGCTACACCTTC
cdr3_aa: CASSPTGLYGYTF

d_call: TRBD1
clone_size: medium-sized
v_call: TRBV28
j_call: TRBJ1-2
cdr3_nt: TGTGCCAGCAGCGGTCGACAGGGGCCCTATTATGGCTACACCTTC
cdr3_aa: CASSGRQGPYYGYTF

d_call: -
clone_size: few
v_call: TRBV5-1
j_call: TRBJ1-6
cdr3_nt: TGCGCCAGCACCCTAGGGGGAGATTCACCCCTCCACTTT
cdr3_aa: CASTLGGDSPLHF

d_call: -
clone_size: -
v_call: TRBV9
j_call: TRBJ2-5
cdr3_nt: TGTGCCAGCAGCTCTCAAGGACTGGCTAAAGAGACCCAGTACTTC
cdr3_aa: CASSSQGLAKETQYF

d_call: -
clone_size: -
v_call: TRBV9
j_call: TRBJ2-7
cdr3_nt: TGTGCCAGCAGCGTTGCTTCATTAGCGGTCTACGAGCAGTACTTC
cdr3_aa: CASSVASLAVYEQYF

d_call: -
clone_size: -
v_call: TRBV28
j_call: TRBJ2-1
cdr3_nt: TGTGCCAGCCGTGTGGATGGGGCCCGGAACAATGAGCAGTTCTTC
cdr3_aa: CASRVDGARNNEQFF

d_call: -
clone_size: once
v_call: TRBV11-3
j_call: TRBJ1-3
cdr3_nt: TGTGCCAGCAGCAAGGGCGGGAGCTCTGGAAACACCATATATTTT
cdr3_aa: CASSKGGSSGNTIYF

d_call: TRBD1
clone_size: -
v_call: TRBV7-7
j_call: TRBJ1-2
cdr3_nt: TGTGCCAGCAGCTTACAGGGGGTGGCTAACTATGGCTACACCTTC
cdr3_aa: CASSLQGVANYGYTF

d_call: TRBD2
clone_size: -
v_call: TRBV19
j_call: TRBJ2-3
cdr3_nt: TGTGCCAGTACCAACCTAGCGGGGGGTTCAGATACGCAGTATTTT
cdr3_aa: CASTNLAGGSDTQYF

d_call: TRBD1
clone_size: few
v_call: TRBV5-1
j_call: TRBJ2-5
cdr3_nt: TGCGCCAGCAGCTCGGGGACAGGGGAAGAGACCCAGTACTTC
cdr3_aa: CASSSGTGEETQYF

d_call: -
clone_size: -
v_call: TRBV5-1
j_call: TRBJ2-2
cdr3_nt: TGCGCCAGCAGCTTCCCCAGGGGATCCGGGGAGCTGTTTTTT
cdr3_aa: CASSFPRGSGELFF

d_call: -
clone_size: -
v_call: TRBV7-9
j_call: TRBJ1-5
cdr3_nt: TGTGCCAGCAGCTTCAAGGACGGCAGGGCCCAGCATTTT
cdr3_aa: CASSFKDGRAQHF

d_call: -
clone_size: -
v_call: TRBV28
j_call: TRBJ1-4
cdr3_nt: TGTGCCAGCAGTTTATCCCCAGGGTTGAAAGAAAAACTGTTTTTT
cdr3_aa: CASSLSPGLKEKLFF

d_call: TRBD2
clone_size: -
v_call: TRBV7-9
j_call: TRBJ2-2
cdr3_nt: TGTGCCAGCAGGATAGCGGGGGCCGGGGAGCTGTTTTTT
cdr3_aa: CASRIAGAGELFF

d_call: TRBD2
clone_size: -
v_call: TRBV6-2/TRBV6-3
j_call: TRBJ2-3
cdr3_nt: TGTGCCAGCAGTCAGCGGGGGGCAGCAGATACGCAGTATTTT
cdr3_aa: CASSQRGAADTQYF

d_call: -
clone_size: -
v_call: TRBV5-1
j_call: TRBJ2-3
cdr3_nt: TGCGCCAGCAGCTTGGGAGAGGCAGGAGGGAAAACGCAGTATTTT
cdr3_aa: CASSLGEAGGKTQYF

d_call: TRBD1
clone_size: -
v_call: TRBV5-1
j_call: TRBJ1-1
cdr3_nt: TGCGCCAGCACCCGACAGGGGGTCAACACTGAAGCTTTCTTT
cdr3_aa: CASTRQGVNTEAFF

d_call: TRBD2
clone_size: -
v_call: TRBV7-9
j_call: TRBJ2-2
cdr3_nt: TGTGCCAGCAGCTTAGTATCGTGGCGGGGGGGCAGCACCGGGGAGCTGTTTTTT
cdr3_aa: CASSLVSWRGGSTGELFF

d_call: -
clone_size: -
v_call: TRBV25-1
j_call: TRBJ1-2
cdr3_nt: TGTGCCAGCAGTGACACGACAGATTTCTATGGCTACACCTTC
cdr3_aa: CASSDTTDFYGYTF

d_call: -
clone_size: -
v_call: TRBV21-1
j_call: TRBJ2-5
cdr3_nt: TGTGCCAGCAGCAAATCTAAGCCTGAGACTAGCGGGGGGGTACGGGAGACCCAGTACTTC
cdr3_aa: CASSKSKPETSGGVRETQYF

d_call: -
clone_size: -
v_call: TRBV7-7
j_call: TRBJ2-2
cdr3_nt: TGTGCTAGCAGCTTAGGGGGACAGAACACCGGGGAGCTGTTTTTT
cdr3_aa: CASSLGGQNTGELFF

d_call: -
clone_size: few
v_call: TRBV5-1
j_call: TRBJ1-4
cdr3_nt: TGCGCCAGCAGCTTGGGGAGGGGTTTTGATGCAACTAATGAAAAACTGTTTTTT
cdr3_aa: CASSLGRGFDATNEKLFF

d_call: -
clone_size: -
v_call: TRBV5-1
j_call: TRBJ1-5
cdr3_nt: TGCGCCAGCAGCTTGGGGGGACTGAGCAATCAGCCCCAGCATTTT
cdr3_aa: CASSLGGLSNQPQHF

d_call: TRBD1
clone_size: -
v_call: TRBV2
j_call: TRBJ2-7
cdr3_nt: TGTGCCAGCAGTGTGTTACAGGGGTATGGCGAGCAGTACTTC
cdr3_aa: CASSVLQGYGEQYF

d_call: TRBD1
clone_size: many
v_call: TRBV6-1
j_call: TRBJ1-6
cdr3_nt: TGTGCCAGCAGTGAGGGACAGGGGGCTTCACCCCTCCACTTT
cdr3_aa: CASSEGQGASPLHF

d_call: TRBD1
clone_size: -
v_call: TRBV2
j_call: TRBJ1-1
cdr3_nt: TGTGCCAGCAGTGTCGGGACAGGGAACACTGAAGCTTTCTTT
cdr3_aa: CASSVGTGNTEAFF

d_call: TRBD2
clone_size: -
v_call: TRBV5-5
j_call: TRBJ2-3
cdr3_nt: TGTGCCAGCAGCTCAACTAGCGGGGGGGCAGATACGCAGTATTTT
cdr3_aa: CASSSTSGGADTQYF

d_call: -
clone_size: -
v_call: TRBV2
j_call: TRBJ1-4
cdr3_nt: TGTGCCAGCTGGGGGGGGGACGGTCGGCCCAATGAAAAACTGTTTTTT
cdr3_aa: CASWGGDGRPNEKLFF

d_call: TRBD1
clone_size: once
v_call: TRBV5-1
j_call: TRBJ1-2
cdr3_nt: TGCGCCAGCAGCTCCCCCGGACAGGGAAACTATGGCTACACCTTC
cdr3_aa: CASSSPGQGNYGYTF

d_call: -
clone_size: -
v_call: TRBV2
j_call: TRBJ2-2
cdr3_nt: TGTGCCAGCAGTGAAGCGGCTCCATGGAACACCGGGGAGCTGTTTTTT
cdr3_aa: CASSEAAPWNTGELFF

d_call: TRBD1
clone_size: -
v_call: TRBV5-6
j_call: TRBJ2-4
cdr3_nt: TGTGCCAGCAGCTTGGCAGGGGGTCTAGCCAAAAACATTCAGTACTTC
cdr3_aa: CASSLAGGLAKNIQYF

d_call: -
clone_size: -
v_call: TRBV14
j_call: TRBJ1-6
cdr3_nt: TGTGCCAGCAGCCAAGGCAGGGTTGGGGATTCACCCCTCCACTTT
cdr3_aa: CASSQGRVGDSPLHF